These 25 T cell receptor beta chains came from one sample sequenced in a study of T-cell reconstitution after alpha-beta-depleted transplantation in children. Unique molecular identifiers were incorporated when the TCRbeta library was constructed. TCRdb passed the PCR reads through MiXCR, listing each CDR3 protein once. This sample has about 440,000 distinct CDR3 sequences, with roughly 44% found just once. The sample was PBMCs, taken before TCRalphabeta/CD19-depleted stem cell transplant. The origin of the receptors is a girl between 2 and 10 years old with aplastic anemia, due to receive a stem cell transplant.

This clonotype was counted many times. The chain links TRBV6-6 to TRBJ2-7; a possible D gene is TRBD1 (6 bases). CDR3 length equals 13 residues. Germline values: CDR1 MNHNY, CDR2 SVGAGI (reference sequence). V was pared by 0 bases and J by 9 bases, with 12 bases between. CDR3 DNA: TGTGCCAGCAGTTACTCGGAAAAGGGGGTGCAGTACTTC. This encodes CASSYSEKGVQYF.

Only a few counts were recorded for this clonotype. The chain uses TRBV5-1 and TRBJ2-7; D is perhaps TRBD2 (6 bases). V dropped 0 bases and J dropped 6 bases, with 10 bases sitting between them. The CDR3 is 13 amino acids. Per the germline V gene, CDR1 is SGHRS and CDR2 is YFSETQ. CDR3 loop: CASSLGGVREQYF. The CDR3 DNA reads as TGCGCCAGCAGCTTGGGCGGGGTTCGCGAGCAGTACTTC.

The chain uses TRBV6-5 and TRBJ2-1, with 7 bases matching TRBD1. With 6 bases clipped from V and 9 bases from J, the junction kept 5 bases outside the gene matches. CDR1 is MNHEY, CDR2 SVGAGI, per germline. The CDR3 spans 12 residues. The CDR3 protein is CASSPRDSEQFF. For the CDR3, the DNA is TGTGCCAGCAGCCCCAGGGACAGTGAGCAGTTCTTC.

The table lists this clonotype with many counts. J is TRBJ1-1 and V is TRBV12-3 or TRBV12-4, with 7 bases aligning to TRBD1. Trimming took 9 bases from V and 0 from J; bases not matched to a gene: 4. This CDR3 comprises 13 residues. The CDR3 coding sequence is TGTGCCAGTGTCGGACAGGTGAACACTGAAGCTTTCTTT. Its translation is CASVGQVNTEAFF.

The chain recombines TRBV5-1 with TRBJ2-5; possible D gene TRBD2, 6 bases. Germline V lookup: CDR1 SGHRS, CDR2 YFSETQ. The CDR3 has 13 amino acids. V was shortened by 2 bases and J by 3 bases, with 8 bases between the two germline ends. CDR3: CASSFGSEETQYF. CDR3 coding DNA: TGCGCCAGCAGCTTCGGGAGCGAAGAGACCCAGTACTTC.

This clonotype was seen just once. The chain is built from TRBV20-1 and TRBJ2-2; 11 bases are a match to TRBD2. CDR1 and CDR2 from the germline V gene are DFQATT and SNEGSKA (reference sequence). CDR3 length equals 14 residues. J was trimmed by 5 bases and V by 5 bases; bases with no gene match: 4. In nucleotides, the CDR3 is TGCAGTGCTTTAGCGGGGGGGCTTACCGGGGAGCTGTTTTTT. Protein sequence: CSALAGGLTGELFF.

This clonotype was seen just once. In DNA form, the CDR3 reads TGCAGTGGTAAGACCGGGACTAGCAACAATGAGCAGTTCTTC. It codes for CSGKTGTSNNEQFF. The chain is built from TRBV20-1 and TRBJ2-1, with 9 bases fitting TRBD2. The junction had 9 bases not matched to a gene; V was cut back by 7 bases and J by 5 bases. CDR1 is DFQATT and CDR2 is SNEGSKA in the germline V gene (reference sequence). The CDR3 sequence is 14 residues long.

The chain uses TRBV28 and TRBJ2-1; 13 bases align to TRBD2. Germline lookup yields CDR1 MDHEN and CDR2 SYDVKM. This CDR3 contains 15 residues. V was pared by 6 bases and J by 8 bases, with 7 bases of the junction left unmatched. The CDR3 coding sequence is TGTGCCAGCAGGTTACTAGCGGGAGGGTACCATGAGCAGTTCTTC. Its translation is CASRLLAGGYHEQFF.

V gene TRBV12-3 or TRBV12-4 combines with J gene TRBJ2-5; possibly TRBD1 for D (6 bases). Trimming took off 4 bases at V and 4 bases at J, with 13 bases between the two ends. There are 14 residues in the CDR3. Here the CDR3 reads CASSSGTIGETQYF. CDR3 DNA: TGTGCCAGCAGTTCTGGGACAATAGGAGAGACCCAGTACTTC.

This chain joins TRBV3-1 and TRBJ2-3; TRBD1 aligns across 9 bases. The V segment lost 3 bases and the J segment 0 bases; nucleotides outside the gene matches: 10. The CDR3 is made up of 18 amino acids. The germline V gene encodes CDR1 LGHDT and CDR2 YNNKEL (reference sequence). CDR3 nucleotides: TGTGCCAGCAGCCAGCCCGCCGGACAGGGGCCCAGCACAGATACGCAGTATTTT. It codes for CASSQPAGQGPSTDTQYF.

This clonotype was observed a few times. This rearrangement joins TRBV18 to TRBJ2-3; TRBD2 might be the D (6 bases). This CDR3 has 13 amino acids. Germline-derived CDR1 and CDR2 are KGHSH and LQKENI. With 3 bases removed from V and 4 bases from J, the gap between germline ends came to 8 bases. CDR3 bases: TGTGCCAGCTCACCCGCTAGCGCAGATACGCAGTATTTT. Translated: CASSPASADTQYF.

The DNA of the CDR3 is TGCGCCAGCAGCCTCTCGATAACTAATGAAAAACTGTTTTTT. Translated: CASSLSITNEKLFF. The chain carries TRBV5-1 and TRBJ1-4; no definite D call. Germline assignment: CDR1 SGHRS and CDR2 YFSETQ. The CDR3 runs to 14 residues. With 4 bases removed from V and 1 base from J, the gap between germline ends came to 8 bases.

This clonotype has a count of ten or more. The gene calls are TRBV12-3 or TRBV12-4 and TRBJ1-4; 9 nucleotides line up with TRBD1. This CDR3 contains 15 residues. Germline trimming cut 7 bases from V and 8 bases from J; bases unmatched to any gene: 11. CDR3 sequence reads: CASTFPTGGEEKLFF. As DNA, the CDR3 is TGTGCCAGCACTTTTCCTACAGGGGGCGAAGAAAAACTGTTTTTT.

This sequence joins TRBV12-3 or TRBV12-4 and TRBJ1-3; D is unresolved. The CDR3 extends over 17 amino acids. V lost 6 bases and J 6 bases, leaving 24 bases between the germline ends. The CDR3 here is CASRTAYVMRPENTIYF. The DNA for the CDR3 is TGTGCCAGCAGGACGGCCTATGTTATGCGCCCTGAAAACACCATATATTTT.

This clonotype was counted at least ten times. The chain couples TRBV5-1 to TRBJ2-3, with 11 bases fitting TRBD2. Germline trimming cut 0 bases from V and 1 base from J; bases unmatched to any gene: 4. Looked up from germline, CDR1 is SGHRS and CDR2 is YFSETQ. CDR3 size: 17 residues. In DNA form, the CDR3 reads TGCGCCAGCAGCTTGGTGACTAGCGGGGCCGGCACAGATACGCAGTATTTT. The encoded protein is CASSLVTSGAGTDTQYF. Full variable domain (remainder filled in from reference TRBV5-1 and TRBJ2-3): KAGVTQTPRYLIKTRGQQVTLSCSPISGHRSVSWYQQTPGQGLQFLFEYFSETQRNKGNFPGRFSGRQFSNSRSEMNVSTLELGDSALYLCASSLVTSGAGTDTQYFGPGTRLTVL.

A few counts support this clonotype. The chain couples TRBV15 to TRBJ2-3; 10 nucleotides agree with TRBD1. The CDR3 sequence is 14 residues long. Germline values: CDR1 LNHNV, CDR2 YYDKDF (reference sequence). The ends lost 4 bases at V and 4 bases at J; junction bases unmatched: 2. The CDR3 reads CATSTGTGADTQYF. The CDR3 nucleotides are TGTGCCACCAGCACCGGGACAGGGGCAGATACGCAGTATTTT.

This clonotype occurred a few times. V is TRBV4-3 and J is TRBJ2-2; TRBD1 matches at 7 bases. V lost 4 bases to trimming and J lost 5 bases; unmatched junction nucleotides: 7. The CDR3 spans 15 residues. Germline V gives CDR1 LGHNA, CDR2 YSLEER. In DNA, the CDR3 is TGCGCCAGCAGCCGAGAGACAGGGACAACCGGGGAGCTGTTTTTT. Encoded protein: CASSRETGTTGELFF.

A few counts support this clonotype. The chain carries TRBV20-1 and TRBJ2-1; 11 positions agree with TRBD2. V dropped 5 bases and J dropped 5; count of bases not matched to a gene: 5. Germline CDR1 is DFQATT and CDR2 is SNEGSKA (reference sequence). The CDR3 is 14 residues long. CDR3 DNA: TGCAGTGCTGAGACTAGCGGGGATCACAATGAGCAGTTCTTC. It codes for CSAETSGDHNEQFF.

This clonotype was recorded a few times. The V and J genes are TRBV5-4 and TRBJ2-3; 9 nucleotides line up with TRBD2. The V and J ends lost 0 bases and 4 bases, in that order; junction bases with no gene match: 3. Germline values: CDR1 SGHNT, CDR2 YYREEE (reference sequence). CDR3 size: 15 residues. Here the CDR3 reads CASSLELAGADTQYF. In DNA, the CDR3 is TGTGCCAGCAGCTTGGAACTAGCGGGCGCAGATACGCAGTATTTT.

The gene calls are TRBV6-1 and TRBJ2-7; no clear D gene. The germline CDR1 and CDR2 sequences are MNHNS and SASEGT. CDR3 length: 14 residues. Trimming shortened V by 5 bases and J by 0 bases, and 11 bases separated the two germline ends. This CDR3 reads CASSPTDGSYEQYF. CDR3 DNA sequence: TGTGCCAGCAGTCCCACCGACGGCTCCTACGAGCAGTACTTC.

This sequence joins TRBV21-1 and TRBJ2-1. TRBV21-1 is assigned pseudogene status. CDR3 size: 16 residues. The CDR3 protein is CASSKVETGRDNEQFF. The CDR3 DNA reads TGTGCCAGCAGCAAAGTGGAGACGGGTCGTGACAATGAGCAGTTCTTC.

The chain carries TRBV6-1 and TRBJ1-5, with D perhaps matching TRBD1 (6 bases). V lost 4 bases and J lost 4, with 23 bases in between. The CDR3 is 18 amino acids. Germline V gene data show CDR1 as MNHNS and CDR2 as SASEGT. The CDR3 sequence is CASSGGGGGVGGNQPQHF. The CDR3 DNA reads as TGTGCCAGCAGTGGAGGGGGGGGAGGGGTTGGAGGGAATCAGCCCCAGCATTTT.

The chain couples TRBV4-2 to TRBJ1-2, with unresolved D. The CDR3 contains 15 residues. V was shortened by 0 bases and J by 2 bases, with 10 bases between the two germline ends. CDR1 LGHNA and CDR2 YNFKEQ come from the germline V gene. CDR3 bases: TGTGCCAGCAGCCAAGAAGTAAGGCTGAACTATGGCTACACCTTC. This translates into CASSQEVRLNYGYTF.

The rearrangement uses TRBV20-1 and TRBJ1-1, with 9 positions matching TRBD1. The CDR3 is 13 amino acids. V lost 3 bases, J lost 11 bases, and 10 bases stayed unmatched. In germline, CDR1 is DFQATT, CDR2 SNEGSKA (reference sequence). CDR3 protein: CSASIWDRVSAFF. CDR3 nucleotides: TGCAGTGCTAGTATTTGGGACAGGGTTTCGGCTTTCTTT.

The rearrangement joins TRBV11-2 to TRBJ1-2; TRBD1 matches at 7 bases. Germline values: CDR1 SGHAT, CDR2 FQNNGV. This CDR3 comprises 17 residues. After removal of 5 bases from V and 4 bases from J, the junction contained 16 bases not matched to a gene. The CDR3 nucleotides are TGTGCCAGCAGCCACCGACGGGCAGGGGGATCCCTCTATGGCTACACCTTC. Encoded protein: CASSHRRAGGSLYGYTF.